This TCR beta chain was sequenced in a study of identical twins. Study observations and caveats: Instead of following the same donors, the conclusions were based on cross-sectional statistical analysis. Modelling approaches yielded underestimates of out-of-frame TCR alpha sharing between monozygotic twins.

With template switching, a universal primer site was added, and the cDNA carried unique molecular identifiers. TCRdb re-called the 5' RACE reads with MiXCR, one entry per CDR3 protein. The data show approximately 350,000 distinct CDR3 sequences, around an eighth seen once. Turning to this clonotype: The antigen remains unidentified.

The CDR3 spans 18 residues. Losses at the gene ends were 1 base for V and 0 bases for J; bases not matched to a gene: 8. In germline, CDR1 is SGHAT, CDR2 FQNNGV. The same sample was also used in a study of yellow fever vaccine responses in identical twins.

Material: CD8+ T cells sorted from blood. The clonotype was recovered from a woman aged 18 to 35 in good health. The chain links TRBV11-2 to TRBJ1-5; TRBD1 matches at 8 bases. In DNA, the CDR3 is TGTGCCAGCAGCTTAGGGACAGGGTTTACTTATAGCAATCAGCCCCAGCATTTT. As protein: CASSLGTGFTYSNQPQHF.